This T cell receptor (beta chain) emerged from a study of chemoradiotherapy in HPV16-positive cancers. Measured with immunoSEQ multiplex PCR; TCRdb has only the in-frame clones, and not every one. The table shows 7,900 or so clones, with roughly 89% occurring only once. This clone came up a few times. The target antigen is unknown. Study results and limitations: Candidate HPV-specific clones and E7-related TCR motifs grew in tumor during treatment.

Material: blood, obtained from a patient who underwent chemoradiotherapy. The clonotype originates from a human donor with HPV-associated anogenital cancer.

CDR3 in amino acids: CASSEVAGVRVIQYF. Written as DNA, the CDR3 is TGTGCCAGCAGCGAGGTGGCGGGGGTCAGAGTCATTCAGTACTTC. V gene TRBV6-1 combines with J gene TRBJ2-4; 7 nucleotides match TRBD2. Germline V CDR1 and CDR2: MNHNS, SASEGT. This CDR3 has 15 residues. After removal of 6 bases from V and 9 bases from J, the junction contained 14 bases not matched to a gene.